The 21 T cell receptor beta chains below all came from one sample that was sequenced in a study of blood T cell repertoires in COVID-19 (dated by TCRdb to the early 2020s). Libraries came from the immunoSEQ multiplex PCR assay. Here the immuneACCESS table is served through TCRdb, limited to in-frame sequences with V and J called. Missing clones are a known gap in these copies; in checked studies unresolved V genes cover under half, and the rest lacks a known reason. This sample lists around 70,000 clones; around nine tenths were detected once. The ten largest clones represent roughly a tenth of the sample. Sequencing was done on a sample of peripheral blood. The receptors derive from a human donor in a cohort sampled during active COVID-19.

The J gene is TRBJ2-7, the V gene TRBV30; 7 bases are shared with TRBD1. The germline V gene has CDR1 GTSNPN and CDR2 SVGIG (reference sequence). V was pared by 2 bases and J by 7 bases, with 5 bases of the junction left unmatched. CDR3 size: 12 residues. CDR3 sequence reads: CAWSPQDREQYF. CDR3 bases: TGTGCCTGGAGTCCCCAGGACAGGGAGCAGTACTTC.

This rearrangement joins TRBV6-5 to TRBJ1-1, with D unresolved. CDR1 is MNHEY and CDR2 is SVGAGI in the germline V gene. Trimming cost V 2 bases and J 4 bases, with 14 bases left between them. The CDR3 contains 15 residues. The CDR3 DNA is TGTGCCAGCAGTTACGACCGACGGAGAGGCACTGAAGCTTTCTTT. This encodes CASSYDRRRGTEAFF.

This clone was seen a few times. The sample has other DNA sequences that encode this CDR3 too. The chain recombines TRBV2 with TRBJ1-1; the D is unclear. This CDR3 region has 14 residues. CDR1 SNHLY and CDR2 FYNNEI come from the germline V gene. V lost 5 bases and J 0 bases, leaving 10 bases between the germline ends. The CDR3 region has the DNA TGTGCCAGCAGTCATCCCCCAGTGAACACTGAAGCTTTCTTT. It yields the protein CASSHPPVNTEAFF.

This sequence joins TRBV7-9 and TRBJ2-3; D might be TRBD1 (6 bases). The CDR3 has 13 amino acids. The V gene lost 6 bases and the J gene lost 4 bases, with 11 bases spanning the gap. Germline V gene lookup returns CDR1 SEHNR and CDR2 FQNEAQ (reference sequence). CDR3: CASRGAAPDTQYF. CDR3 in DNA: TGTGCCAGCAGGGGGGCTGCCCCAGATACGCAGTATTTT.

The chain has TRBV15 and TRBJ2-1; TRBD2 aligns across 11 bases. The CDR3 spans 14 residues. Trimming took 8 bases from V and 6 from J; bases not matched to a gene: 6. CDR1 LNHNV and CDR2 YYDKDF come from the germline V gene (reference sequence). The CDR3 loop is CATSRLAGPNEQFF. Written as DNA, the CDR3 is TGTGCCACCTCCAGACTAGCGGGGCCCAATGAGCAGTTCTTC.

The chain is built from TRBV7-6 and TRBJ2-5; D is perhaps TRBD1 (7 bases). Trimming removed 1 base at V and 4 bases at J, with 16 bases between. The CDR3 contains 16 residues. Germline CDR1 is SGHVS and CDR2 is FNYEAQ. CDR3 in amino acids: CASSLEGRGAAETQYF. DNA for the CDR3: TGTGCCAGCAGCTTAGAGGGCAGGGGGGCGGCAGAGACCCAGTACTTC.

The rearrangement uses TRBV7-2 and TRBJ2-1; 10 bases are a match to TRBD2. This CDR3 contains 16 residues. Germline V gene data show CDR1 as SGHTA and CDR2 as FQGNSA. The V segment lost 1 base and the J segment 6 bases; nucleotides outside the gene matches: 6. CDR3 bases: TGTGCCAGCAGCTTAGTGCTAGCGGGAGTCTTCAATGAGCAGTTCTTC. Protein: CASSLVLAGVFNEQFF.

This chain links TRBV3-1 (or the pseudogene TRBV3-2) with TRBJ2-3; TRBD2 might be the D (6 bases). The CDR3 length is 15 residues. In germline, CDR1 is LGHDT, CDR2 YNNKEL (reference sequence). The V and J ends lost 1 base and 2 bases respectively, with 10 bases between them. Here the CDR3 DNA reads TGTGCCAGCAGCCAAGGGCCGGGAGACACAGATACGCAGTATTTT. Translated, it gives CASSQGPGDTDTQYF.

This rearrangement joins TRBV3-1 (or the pseudogene TRBV3-2) to TRBJ2-7; TRBD2 matches 12 bases. V lost 0 bases, J lost 5 bases, and 5 bases stayed unmatched. The CDR3 contains 16 residues. Germline CDR1 and CDR2: LGHDT and YNNKEL (reference sequence). Written as DNA, the CDR3 is TGTGCCAGCAGCCAAGATAAGCGACTAGCGGGAGACGAGCAGTACTTC. Translated: CASSQDKRLAGDEQYF.

The chain is built from TRBV11-3 and TRBJ2-3; TRBD2 matches at 13 bases. Looked up from germline, CDR1 is SGHNT and CDR2 is YENEEA. This CDR3 is built from 16 residues. The trim removed 5 bases at V and 5 bases at J, leaving 7 bases unmatched. CDR3 in DNA: TGTGCCAGCAGCATCGGACTAGCGGGAGCGAAAGATACGCAGTATTTT. Its protein is CASSIGLAGAKDTQYF.

The gene calls are TRBV7-3 and TRBJ2-3; D is unclear. The germline CDR1 and CDR2 sequences are SGHTA and FQGTGA. V lost 3 bases, J lost 1 base, and 5 bases lay in between. This CDR3 is built from 13 residues. Written as DNA, the CDR3 is TGTGCCAGCAGCTTCCGCGGCACAGATACGCAGTATTTT. It codes for CASSFRGTDTQYF.

The chain carries TRBV7-9 and TRBJ2-5; TRBD1 agrees at 7 bases. CDR3 size: 15 residues. Per germline, CDR1 SEHNR and CDR2 FQNEAQ (reference sequence). V dropped 2 bases and J dropped 2; count of bases not matched to a gene: 5. Here the CDR3 reads CASSLRTGIQETQYF. The CDR3 DNA follows: TGTGCCAGCAGCTTACGGACAGGAATACAAGAGACCCAGTACTTC.

The V call is TRBV7-2, the J call TRBJ1-2; D might be TRBD1 (5 bases). Germline V lookup: CDR1 SGHTA, CDR2 FQGNSA. There are 15 residues in the CDR3. Trimming took 1 base from V and 3 from J, leaving 12 bases between them. Here the CDR3 DNA reads TGTGCCAGCAGCTTAGGCGGGGCCAGGGACTATGGCTACACCTTC. It specifies CASSLGGARDYGYTF.

This clone occurred a few times. V is TRBV28 and J is TRBJ2-1, with TRBD1 matching over 7 bases. The CDR3 sequence is 13 residues long. The germline V gene has CDR1 MDHEN and CDR2 SYDVKM. V dropped 1 base and J dropped 7; count of bases not matched to a gene: 1. CDR3 protein: CASSLLTGNEQFF. The CDR3 DNA follows: TGTGCCAGCAGTTTATTGACAGGGAATGAGCAGTTCTTC.

The CDR3 nucleotides are TGTGCCAGCAGTTACGGGGGGTTCCAAGAGACCCAGTACTTC. Translating gives CASSYGGFQETQYF. This chain joins TRBV6-6 and TRBJ2-5, with TRBD2 as a possible D gene (6 bases). CDR3 size: 14 residues. CDR1 and CDR2 (germline): MNHNY, SVGAGI (reference sequence). V lost 2 bases to trimming and J lost 1 base, with 8 bases between them.

The gene calls are TRBV9 and TRBJ2-5; TRBD2 matches 8 bases. Trimming cost V 1 base and J 4 bases; bases outside gene matches: 9. Germline loops: CDR1 SGDLS, CDR2 YYNGEE. CDR3 length: 16 amino acids. This chain's CDR3 is CASSVNGGGRGETQYF. The DNA of the CDR3 is TGTGCCAGCAGCGTAAACGGCGGGGGGCGGGGAGAGACCCAGTACTTC.

The chain joins TRBV23-1 to TRBJ1-1; no reliable D call. Being an ORF, TRBV23-1 has a function that is uncertain. V gave up 3 bases and J gave up 6 bases, with 20 bases separating them. CDR3 length: 16 residues. The CDR3 loop reads CASSQERSERRPEAFF. Written as DNA, the CDR3 is TGCGCCAGCAGTCAGGAACGATCGGAGAGGAGACCTGAAGCTTTCTTT.

The V and J genes are TRBV30 and TRBJ2-5; possible D gene TRBD1, 6 bases. The CDR3 totals 12 residues. The V gene lost 4 bases and the J gene lost 5 bases, with 11 bases spanning the gap. From germline, CDR1 is GTSNPN and CDR2 SVGIG (reference sequence). The CDR3 nucleotides read TGTGCCTGGAAGGACAGCTGGGAGACCCAGTACTTC. Translation: CAWKDSWETQYF.

This clone was observed a handful of times. The rearrangement joins TRBV19 to TRBJ1-3; D might be TRBD1 (6 bases). This CDR3 is built from 16 residues. Trimming shortened V by 10 bases and J by 0 bases, and 19 bases separated the two germline ends. Looked up from germline, CDR1 is LNHDA and CDR2 is SQIVND (reference sequence). The CDR3 sequence is CATKQQGSHSGNTIYF. DNA for the CDR3: TGTGCCACAAAACAACAGGGTTCTCACTCTGGAAACACCATATATTTT.

This chain joins TRBV5-4 and TRBJ2-7; TRBD2 matches 10 bases. Germline lookup yields CDR1 SGHNT and CDR2 YYREEE (reference sequence). This CDR3 has 14 residues. J gave up 1 base and V 3 bases, and 1 base lay outside the gene matches. CDR3 sequence (DNA): TGTGCCAGCAGCTCTAGCGGGGGTTCCTACGAGCAGTACTTC. This codes for CASSSSGGSYEQYF.

The chain links TRBV27 to TRBJ2-3, with TRBD1 as a possible D gene (6 bases). CDR3 size: 14 residues. The V gene lost 5 bases and the J gene lost 6 bases, with 15 bases spanning the gap. Germline CDR1 reads MNHEY; CDR2 reads SMNVEV (reference sequence). In DNA form, the CDR3 reads TGTGCCAGCAGTCCTACAAACAGGGCCGATACGCAGTATTTT. Its protein product is CASSPTNRADTQYF.